These 28 T cell receptor beta chains share one sample of origin, sequenced in a study of somatic mutations in cytotoxic T cells in rheumatoid arthritis. Assay used: immunoSEQ multiplex PCR; TCRdb lists only in-frame clones, some missing. Of approximately 14,000 clones listed, roughly 82% were seen once; the top ten hold around 30%. What was sequenced was CD8+ T cells sorted from blood. The receptors were gathered from an adult with rheumatoid arthritis.

The chain employs TRBV28 and TRBJ2-1; 7 bases are a match to TRBD1. This CDR3 has 14 residues. With 7 bases clipped from V and 0 bases from J, the junction kept 3 bases outside the gene matches. From germline, CDR1 is MDHEN and CDR2 SYDVKM. The CDR3 loop reads CASKGQSSYNEQFF. CDR3 nucleotides: TGTGCCAGCAAGGGACAGAGCTCCTACAATGAGCAGTTCTTC.

This chain links TRBV27 with TRBJ1-2; D gene unclear. V lost 0 bases to trimming and J lost 7 bases, with 9 bases between them. Germline V gives CDR1 MNHEY, CDR2 SMNVEV (reference sequence). CDR3 length equals 13 residues. The CDR3 sequence is CASSLSPGSGYTF. The CDR3 DNA reads as TGTGCCAGCAGTTTATCCCCCGGGAGTGGCTACACCTTC.

The V call is TRBV7-9, the J call TRBJ2-2, with D uncertain. In germline, CDR1 is SEHNR, CDR2 FQNEAQ (reference sequence). V gave up 7 bases and J gave up 7 bases, with 19 bases separating them. This CDR3 comprises 15 residues. CDR3 DNA: TGTGCCAGCAATAAGGGCAGCCGGAGCCACGGGGAGCTGTTTTTT. Its translation is CASNKGSRSHGELFF.

CDR3 region: CATSRGRENTGELFF. CDR3 nucleotide sequence: TGTGCCACCAGCAGAGGGCGGGAGAACACCGGGGAGCTGTTTTTT. V gene TRBV15 combines with J gene TRBJ2-2; tentative D call: TRBD2 (6 bases). Germline V lookup: CDR1 LNHNV, CDR2 YYDKDF (reference sequence). The CDR3 consists of 15 residues. The V end was cut by 1 base, the J end by 1 base, with 7 bases between.

The chain employs TRBV30 and TRBJ1-2, with TRBD1 as a possible D gene (5 bases). Trimming pared 5 bases from V and 5 bases from J, leaving 9 bases between. Germline values: CDR1 GTSNPN, CDR2 SVGIG (reference sequence). CDR3 length equals 11 residues. The CDR3 sequence: CAWDSLYGYTF. Written as DNA, the CDR3 is TGTGCCTGGGACAGCCTTTATGGCTACACCTTC.

The chain recombines TRBV6-4 with TRBJ2-1; weak D call: TRBD2 (6 bases). Germline lookup yields CDR1 MRHNA and CDR2 SNTAGT. V lost 3 bases and J lost 0, with 9 bases in between. The length of the CDR3 is 15 residues. The CDR3 reads CASSEFGGSYNEQFF. CDR3 nucleotide sequence: TGTGCCAGCAGTGAATTCGGGGGCTCCTACAATGAGCAGTTCTTC.

This clone was detected a few times. The J gene is TRBJ1-1, the V gene TRBV7-9; D perhaps matches TRBD1 (5 bases). The CDR3 consists of 12 residues. Germline loops: CDR1 SEHNR, CDR2 FQNEAQ (reference sequence). Trimming removed 5 bases at V and 5 bases at J, with 9 bases between. CDR3 amino acids: CASSLGVTEAFF. DNA of the CDR3: TGTGCCAGCAGCCTAGGGGTTACTGAAGCTTTCTTT.

The genes are TRBV19 and TRBJ1-1; 8 positions match TRBD1. Germline loops: CDR1 LNHDA, CDR2 SQIVND (reference sequence). The CDR3 consists of 13 residues. V was clipped by 8 bases and J by 5 bases; unmatched bases: 7. CDR3 bases: TGTGCCAGTGGACAGGGCTGGGGGACTGAAGCTTTCTTT. It specifies CASGQGWGTEAFF.

The chain employs TRBV4-1 and TRBJ2-7, with TRBD2 matching over 12 bases. The germline V gene encodes CDR1 MGHRA and CDR2 YSYEKL. The ends lost 4 bases at V and 0 bases at J; junction bases unmatched: 4. The CDR3 has 16 residues. CDR3: CASSPRLAGDSYEQYF. CDR3 bases: TGCGCCAGCAGCCCGCGACTAGCGGGGGACTCCTACGAGCAGTACTTC.

The V call is TRBV6-6, the J call TRBJ2-1; D is possibly TRBD2 (6 bases). Trimming pared 2 bases from V and 10 bases from J, leaving 9 bases between. Per germline, CDR1 MNHNY and CDR2 SVGAGI (reference sequence). This CDR3 spans 12 amino acids. CDR3 in amino acids: CASSYAEGEQFF. CDR3 in DNA: TGTGCCAGCAGTTACGCGGAGGGGGAGCAGTTCTTC.

This chain uses TRBV7-3 with TRBJ1-4; D not resolved. There are 16 residues in the CDR3. Per the germline V gene, CDR1 is SGHTA and CDR2 is FQGTGA. Trimming stripped 1 base from V and 7 bases from J, with 16 bases between. The DNA of the CDR3 is TGTGCCAGCAGCTTAAAGGGAGTCACTCTTGGTGAAAAACTGTTTTTT. Amino acids: CASSLKGVTLGEKLFF.

The gene calls are TRBV7-3 and TRBJ2-3; D unclear. The V end lost 8 bases, the J end lost 5 bases, and 14 bases lay between the germline ends. CDR1 is SGHTA and CDR2 is FQGTGA in the germline V gene. The CDR3 covers 13 residues. CDR3 DNA: TGTGCCAGCCGAGGCCAGGAGCTAGATACGCAGTATTTT. It translates to CASRGQELDTQYF.

This clone appeared a few times. The gene calls are TRBV4-2 and TRBJ2-1, with unresolved D. Germline V gene lookup returns CDR1 LGHNA and CDR2 YNFKEQ. Trimming left V 4 bases short and J 8 bases short, with 9 bases between. The CDR3 sequence is 12 residues long. CDR3 loop: CASSLLDDEQFF. Written as DNA, the CDR3 is TGTGCCAGCAGCCTATTGGACGATGAGCAGTTCTTC.

The genes are TRBV27 and TRBJ2-1; D remains ambiguous. Germline CDR1 MNHEY, CDR2 SMNVEV (reference sequence). The CDR3 contains 16 residues. Trimming removed 3 bases at V and 2 bases at J, with 14 bases between. DNA for the CDR3: TGTGCCAGCAGTTTTTTGTTCCAGACTCCCTACAATGAGCAGTTCTTC. This sequence encodes CASSFLFQTPYNEQFF.

This chain uses TRBV2 with TRBJ1-2; D is ambiguous. Germline V lookup: CDR1 SNHLY, CDR2 FYNNEI. V gave up 3 bases and J gave up 9 bases, with 14 bases separating them. The CDR3 is 13 amino acids. CDR3 region: CASSDEHLHSYTF. In DNA, the CDR3 is TGTGCCAGCAGTGACGAGCATCTCCATAGCTACACCTTC.

The genes are TRBV9 and TRBJ2-1; D gene uncertain. The CDR3 contains 11 residues. V lost 0 bases and J lost 9, with 4 bases in between. Germline values: CDR1 SGDLS, CDR2 YYNGEE. CDR3 in DNA: TGTGCCAGCAGCGTAGGAGGTGAGCAGTTCTTC. It is translated as CASSVGGEQFF.

The rearrangement joins TRBV28 to TRBJ1-2, with TRBD1 matching over 7 bases. Germline CDR1 and CDR2: MDHEN and SYDVKM. The V gene end was trimmed by 6 bases and the J gene end by 2 bases; junction bases not matched to a gene: 6. The CDR3 is 14 residues long. In nucleotides, the CDR3 is TGTGCCAGCAGCCCCAGGGGGACGAACTATGGCTACACCTTC. Translation: CASSPRGTNYGYTF.

The gene calls are TRBV6-1 and TRBJ1-5; D unresolved. From germline, CDR1 is MNHNS and CDR2 SASEGT. V lost 1 base and J lost 2, with 9 bases in between. The CDR3 has 15 amino acids. This CDR3 is CASSEVVGGNQPQHF. CDR3 coding DNA: TGTGCCAGCAGTGAAGTCGTAGGAGGCAATCAGCCCCAGCATTTT.

The chain employs TRBV29-1 and TRBJ2-1; D uncertain. The CDR3 is 14 amino acids. Trimming took off 0 bases at V and 6 bases at J, with 12 bases between the two ends. Germline-derived CDR1 and CDR2 are SQVTM and ANQGSEA. The CDR3 here is CSVEDLIGANEQFF. The CDR3 DNA reads TGCAGCGTTGAAGATCTAATAGGAGCCAATGAGCAGTTCTTC.

The rearrangement joins TRBV4-1 to TRBJ1-2, with TRBD1 matching over 7 bases. From germline, CDR1 is MGHRA and CDR2 YSYEKL. CDR3 length: 16 residues. V shed 0 bases and J 2 bases; nucleotides not matched to a gene: 6. CDR3 protein: CASSQDAQDRNYGYTF. In DNA, the CDR3 is TGCGCCAGCAGCCAAGATGCCCAGGACAGGAACTATGGCTACACCTTC.

This clone came up once. CDR3 loop: CASSYRGSGANVLTF. CDR3 coding DNA: TGTGCCAGCAGTTACAGGGGCTCTGGGGCCAACGTCCTGACTTTC. The chain has TRBV11-1 and TRBJ2-6; the match to TRBD1 covers 7 bases. After removal of 6 bases from V and 0 bases from J, the junction contained 2 bases not matched to a gene. Germline V gene data show CDR1 as SGHAT and CDR2 as FQDESV (reference sequence). The CDR3 length is 15 residues. The full variable domain, in which reference TRBV11-1 and TRBJ2-6 provide the parts outside the CDR3, is EAEVAQSPRYKITEKSQAVAFWCDPISGHATLYWYRQILGQGPELLVQFQDESVVDDSQLPKDRFSAERLKGVDSTLKIQPAELGDSAMYLCASSYRGSGANVLTFGAGSRLTVL.

The rearrangement links TRBV5-1 to TRBJ2-4; D not resolved. CDR3 size: 11 residues. V was pared by 2 bases and J by 7 bases, with 4 bases between. Germline V lookup: CDR1 SGHRS, CDR2 YFSETQ. The CDR3 nucleotides read TGCGCCAGCAGCTTAGGCAACATTCAGTACTTC. Translating gives CASSLGNIQYF.

The chain couples TRBV7-9 to TRBJ2-7; D uncertain. This CDR3 has 12 residues. The germline gives CDR1 SEHNR, CDR2 FQNEAQ (reference sequence). Between the trimmed V and J ends, which lost 5 bases and 0 bases, there was a span of 5 bases. The CDR3: CASSPISYEQYF. In DNA form, the CDR3 reads TGTGCCAGCAGCCCTATCTCCTACGAGCAGTACTTC.

This chain links TRBV7-2 with TRBJ2-1, with 8 bases aligning to TRBD2. The V gene's germline CDR1 is SGHTA and CDR2 FQGNSA. The CDR3 has 16 amino acids. The V and J ends lost 1 base and 3 bases, in that order; junction bases with no gene match: 5. CDR3 amino acids: CASSLDIAGGYNEQFF. The CDR3 nucleotides read TGTGCCAGCAGCTTAGATATCGCGGGGGGCTACAATGAGCAGTTCTTC.

This clone was recorded once. This chain links TRBV5-1 with TRBJ2-1; D ambiguous. Trimming removed 3 bases at V and 11 bases at J, with 15 bases between. CDR1 and CDR2 (germline): SGHRS, YFSETQ. The CDR3 contains 13 residues. Here the CDR3 reads CASSSVLTEQQFF. The CDR3 bases are TGCGCCAGCAGCTCGGTCCTTACAGAACAGCAGTTCTTC. Filled out from reference TRBV5-1 and TRBJ2-1, the complete variable domain reads KAGVTQTPRYLIKTRGQQVTLSCSPISGHRSVSWYQQTPGQGLQFLFEYFSETQRNKGNFPGRFSGRQFSNSRSEMNVSTLELGDSALYLCASSSVLTEQQFFGPGTRLTVL.

The V gene is TRBV29-1, the J gene TRBJ1-3; a possible D gene is TRBD1 (5 bases). This CDR3 has 14 residues. V gave up 6 bases and J gave up 0 bases, with 12 bases separating them. CDR1 SQVTM and CDR2 ANQGSEA come from the germline V gene. The CDR3 nucleotides are TGCAGCGTCAGGGCCCCATCCTCTGGAAACACCATATATTTT. Translating gives CSVRAPSSGNTIYF.

This clone was found once. This chain joins TRBV7-6 and TRBJ1-1; a possible D gene is TRBD1 (5 bases). V was pared by 3 bases and J by 1 base, with 15 bases between. Germline CDR1 and CDR2: SGHVS and FNYEAQ. There are 16 residues in the CDR3. The CDR3 DNA reads as TGTGCCAGCAGCTTTTTGGGACCCCTGGGGAACACTGAAGCTTTCTTT. This sequence encodes CASSFLGPLGNTEAFF.

The V and J genes are TRBV6-1 and TRBJ2-5; no definite D call. The CDR3 sequence is 9 residues long. V shed 10 bases and J shed 5 bases, with 5 bases lying between them. In germline, CDR1 is MNHNS, CDR2 SASEGT. The CDR3 nucleotides read TGTGCCACCCACGAGACCCAGTACTTC. It is translated as CATHETQYF.